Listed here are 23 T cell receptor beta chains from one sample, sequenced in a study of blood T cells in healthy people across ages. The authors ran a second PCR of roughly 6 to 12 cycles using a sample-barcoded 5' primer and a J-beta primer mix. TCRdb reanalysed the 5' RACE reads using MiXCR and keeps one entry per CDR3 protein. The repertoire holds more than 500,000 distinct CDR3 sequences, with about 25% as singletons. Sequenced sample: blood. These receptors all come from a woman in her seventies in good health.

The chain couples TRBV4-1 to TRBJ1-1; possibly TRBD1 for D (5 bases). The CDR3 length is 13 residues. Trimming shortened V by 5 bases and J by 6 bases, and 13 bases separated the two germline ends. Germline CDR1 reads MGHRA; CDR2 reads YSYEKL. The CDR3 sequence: CASSLLQDSEAFF. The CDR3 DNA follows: TGCGCCAGCAGCTTATTACAGGACTCTGAAGCTTTCTTT.

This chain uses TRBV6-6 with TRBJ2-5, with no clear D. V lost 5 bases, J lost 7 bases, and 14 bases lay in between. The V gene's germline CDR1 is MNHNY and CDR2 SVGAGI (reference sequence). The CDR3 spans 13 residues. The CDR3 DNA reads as TGTGCCAGCAGTCAGAAGGGCCCGGGGACCCAGTACTTC. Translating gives CASSQKGPGTQYF.

The CDR3 coding sequence is TGCAGCGCGAGGGGCAATCAAGAGACCCAGTACTTC. The encoded protein is CSARGNQETQYF. This chain links TRBV29-1 with TRBJ2-5; the D call may be TRBD1 or TRBD2 (5 bases each). CDR1 SQVTM and CDR2 ANQGSEA come from the germline V gene. Trimming removed 7 bases from V and 2 bases from J, with 11 bases in between. The CDR3 has 12 residues.

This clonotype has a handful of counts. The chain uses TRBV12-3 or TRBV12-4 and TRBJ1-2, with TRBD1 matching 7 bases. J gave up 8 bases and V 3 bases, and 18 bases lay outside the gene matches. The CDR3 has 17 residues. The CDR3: CASSFEDRTGLSRGYTF. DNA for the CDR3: TGTGCCAGCAGTTTTGAGGATAGGACAGGCCTTTCGCGGGGCTACACCTTC.

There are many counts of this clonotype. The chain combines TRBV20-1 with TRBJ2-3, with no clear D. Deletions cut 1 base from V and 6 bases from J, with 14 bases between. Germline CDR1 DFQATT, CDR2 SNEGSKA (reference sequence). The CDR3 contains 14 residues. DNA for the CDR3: TGCAGTGCTAGAGTTACGGAGCCCGTTGATACGCAGTATTTT. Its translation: CSARVTEPVDTQYF.

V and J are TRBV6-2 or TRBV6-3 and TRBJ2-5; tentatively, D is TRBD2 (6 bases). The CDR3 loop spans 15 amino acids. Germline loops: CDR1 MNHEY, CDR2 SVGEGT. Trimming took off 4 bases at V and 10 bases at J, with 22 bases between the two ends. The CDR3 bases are TGTGCCAGCAGTTCTCTGCTAGCGCCCGAGGTTGACCAGTACTTC. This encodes CASSSLLAPEVDQYF.

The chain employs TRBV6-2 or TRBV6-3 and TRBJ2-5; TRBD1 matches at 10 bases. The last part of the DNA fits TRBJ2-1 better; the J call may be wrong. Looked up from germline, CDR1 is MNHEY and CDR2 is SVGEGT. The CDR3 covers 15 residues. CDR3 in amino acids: CASSSHDRGRNKQFF. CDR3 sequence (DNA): TGTGCCAGCAGTTCTCACGACAGGGGGCGTAATAAGCAGTTCTTC.

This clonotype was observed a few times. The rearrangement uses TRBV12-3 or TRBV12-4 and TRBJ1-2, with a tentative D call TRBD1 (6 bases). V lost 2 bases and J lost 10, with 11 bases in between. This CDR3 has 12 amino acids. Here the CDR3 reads CASSLPQGDYTF. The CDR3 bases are TGTGCCAGCAGTTTACCACAGGGCGACTACACCTTC.

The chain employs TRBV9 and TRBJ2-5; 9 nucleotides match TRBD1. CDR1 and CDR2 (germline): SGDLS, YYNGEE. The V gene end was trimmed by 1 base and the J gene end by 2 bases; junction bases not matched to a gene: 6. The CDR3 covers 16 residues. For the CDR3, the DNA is TGTGCCAGCAGCGTAATGGGACAGGGTGGACAAGAGACCCAGTACTTC. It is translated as CASSVMGQGGQETQYF.

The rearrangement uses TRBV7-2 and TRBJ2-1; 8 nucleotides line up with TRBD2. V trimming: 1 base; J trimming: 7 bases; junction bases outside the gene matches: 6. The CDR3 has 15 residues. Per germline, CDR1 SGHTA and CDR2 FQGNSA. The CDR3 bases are TGTGCCAGCAGCTTAGAGGTAGCGGGGAGGAATGAGCAGTTCTTC. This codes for CASSLEVAGRNEQFF.

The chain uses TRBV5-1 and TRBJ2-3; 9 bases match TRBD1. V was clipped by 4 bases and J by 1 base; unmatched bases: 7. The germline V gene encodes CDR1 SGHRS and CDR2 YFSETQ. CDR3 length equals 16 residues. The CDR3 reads CASSGGTGSGTDTQYF. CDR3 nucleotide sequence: TGCGCCAGCAGCGGGGGGACAGGGTCGGGCACAGATACGCAGTATTTT.

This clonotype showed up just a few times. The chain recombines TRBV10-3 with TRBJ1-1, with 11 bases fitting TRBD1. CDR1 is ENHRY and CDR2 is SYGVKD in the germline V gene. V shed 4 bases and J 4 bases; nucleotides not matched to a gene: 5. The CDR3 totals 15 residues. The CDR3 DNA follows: TGTGCCATCAGTGCGGGGACAGGGGGAGTCACTGAAGCTTTCTTT. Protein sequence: CAISAGTGGVTEAFF.

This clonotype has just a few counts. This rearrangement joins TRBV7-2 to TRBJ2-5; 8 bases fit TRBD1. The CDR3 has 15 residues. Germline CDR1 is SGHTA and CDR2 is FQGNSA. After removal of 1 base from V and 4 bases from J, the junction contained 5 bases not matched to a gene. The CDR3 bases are TGTGCCAGCAGCTTAGACCCAGGGGGCGTAGAGACCCAGTACTTC. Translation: CASSLDPGGVETQYF.

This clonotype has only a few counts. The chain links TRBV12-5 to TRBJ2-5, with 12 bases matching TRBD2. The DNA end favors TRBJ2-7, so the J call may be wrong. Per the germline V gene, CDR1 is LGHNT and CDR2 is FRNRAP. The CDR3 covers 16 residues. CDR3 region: CASGSGSTSGGHEQYF. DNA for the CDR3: TGTGCTAGTGGTTCTGGATCGACTAGCGGGGGCCACGAGCAGTACTTC.

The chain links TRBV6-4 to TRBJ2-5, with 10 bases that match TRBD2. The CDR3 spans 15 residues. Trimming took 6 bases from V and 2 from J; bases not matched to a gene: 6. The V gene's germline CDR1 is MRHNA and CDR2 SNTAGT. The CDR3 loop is CASSPSSGGQETQYF. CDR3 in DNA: TGTGCCAGCAGCCCCTCTAGCGGGGGACAAGAGACCCAGTACTTC.

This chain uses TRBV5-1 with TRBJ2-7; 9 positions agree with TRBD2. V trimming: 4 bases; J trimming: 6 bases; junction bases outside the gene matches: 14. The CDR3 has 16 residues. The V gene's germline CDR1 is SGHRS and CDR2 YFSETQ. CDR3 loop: CASSKQGVSGRSEQYF. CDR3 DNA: TGCGCCAGCAGCAAACAAGGGGTGAGCGGGAGGTCCGAGCAGTACTTC.

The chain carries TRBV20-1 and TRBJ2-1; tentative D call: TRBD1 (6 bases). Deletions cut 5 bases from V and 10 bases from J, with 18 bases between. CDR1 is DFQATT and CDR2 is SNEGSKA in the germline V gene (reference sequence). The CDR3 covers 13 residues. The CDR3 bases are TGCAGTGCTGGTAGGGGGAGAAGTAGAGAGCAGTTCTTC. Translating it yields CSAGRGRSREQFF.

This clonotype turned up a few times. This CDR3 reads CSARQGAGQPQHF. CDR3 nucleotide sequence: TGCAGTGCTCGACAGGGGGCAGGTCAGCCCCAGCATTTT. This chain links TRBV20-1 with TRBJ1-5; TRBD1 matches at 10 bases. The CDR3 length is 13 residues. Looked up from germline, CDR1 is DFQATT and CDR2 is SNEGSKA (reference sequence). The trim removed 5 bases at V and 6 bases at J, leaving 4 bases unmatched.

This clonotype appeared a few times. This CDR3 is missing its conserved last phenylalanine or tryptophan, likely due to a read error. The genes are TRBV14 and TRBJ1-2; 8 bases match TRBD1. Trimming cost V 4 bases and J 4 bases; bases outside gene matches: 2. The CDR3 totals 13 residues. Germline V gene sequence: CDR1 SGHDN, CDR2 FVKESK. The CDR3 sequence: CASSRDRGYGYTL. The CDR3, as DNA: TGTGCCAGCAGCCGCGACAGGGGCTATGGCTACACCCTC.

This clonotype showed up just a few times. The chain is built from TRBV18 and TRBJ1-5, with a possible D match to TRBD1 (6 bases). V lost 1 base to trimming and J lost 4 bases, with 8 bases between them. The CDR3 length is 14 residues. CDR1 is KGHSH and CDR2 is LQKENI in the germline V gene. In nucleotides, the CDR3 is TGTGCCAGCTCACCACAAGGGGGTAATCAGCCCCAGCATTTT. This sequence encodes CASSPQGGNQPQHF.

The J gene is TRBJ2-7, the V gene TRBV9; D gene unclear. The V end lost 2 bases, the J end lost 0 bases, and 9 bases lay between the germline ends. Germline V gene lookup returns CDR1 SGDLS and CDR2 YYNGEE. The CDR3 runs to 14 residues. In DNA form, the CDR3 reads TGTGCCAGCAGCGTTCTGCCGACCTCCTACGAGCAGTACTTC. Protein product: CASSVLPTSYEQYF.

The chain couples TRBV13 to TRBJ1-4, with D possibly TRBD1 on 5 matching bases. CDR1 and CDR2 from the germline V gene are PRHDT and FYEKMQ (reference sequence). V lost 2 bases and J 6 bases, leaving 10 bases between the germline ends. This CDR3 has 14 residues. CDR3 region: CASSLTGTDEKLFF. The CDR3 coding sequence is TGTGCCAGCAGCTTAACCGGGACTGATGAAAAACTGTTTTTT.

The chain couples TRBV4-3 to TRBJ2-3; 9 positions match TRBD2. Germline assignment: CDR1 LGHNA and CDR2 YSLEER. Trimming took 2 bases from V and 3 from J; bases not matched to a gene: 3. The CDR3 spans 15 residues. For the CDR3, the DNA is TGCGCCAGCAGCCAATTAGCGGGGGAGACAGATACGCAGTATTTT. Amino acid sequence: CASSQLAGETDTQYF.